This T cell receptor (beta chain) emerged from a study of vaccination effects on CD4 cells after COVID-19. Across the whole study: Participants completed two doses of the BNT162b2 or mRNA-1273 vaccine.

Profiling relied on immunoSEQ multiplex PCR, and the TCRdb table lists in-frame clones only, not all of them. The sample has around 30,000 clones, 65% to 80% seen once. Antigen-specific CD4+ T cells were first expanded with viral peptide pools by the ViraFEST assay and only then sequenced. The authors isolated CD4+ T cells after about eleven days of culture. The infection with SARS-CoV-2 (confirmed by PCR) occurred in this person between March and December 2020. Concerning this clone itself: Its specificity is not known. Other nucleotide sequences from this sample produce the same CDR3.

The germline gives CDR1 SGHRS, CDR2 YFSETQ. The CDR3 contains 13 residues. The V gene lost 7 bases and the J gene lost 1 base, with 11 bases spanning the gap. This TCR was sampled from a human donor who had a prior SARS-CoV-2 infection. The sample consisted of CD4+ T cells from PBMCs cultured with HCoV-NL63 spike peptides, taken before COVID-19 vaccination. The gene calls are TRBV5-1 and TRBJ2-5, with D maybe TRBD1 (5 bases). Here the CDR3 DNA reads TGCGCCAGCTGGGGCGACAGCCAAGAGACCCAGTACTTC. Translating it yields CASWGDSQETQYF. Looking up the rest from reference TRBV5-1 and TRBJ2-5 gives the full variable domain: KAGVTQTPRYLIKTRGQQVTLSCSPISGHRSVSWYQQTPGQGLQFLFEYFSETQRNKGNFPGRFSGRQFSNSRSEMNVSTLELGDSALYLCASWGDSQETQYFGPGTRLLVL.